One and the same sample provided the 14 T cell receptor beta chains below, sequenced in a study of blood T cell repertoires in COVID-19. Here immunoSEQ multiplex PCR was the method, and the copy in TCRdb shows in-frame clones only, minus some. The sample holds a few hundred thousand clones; almost 85% are singletons and the top ten take 6% to 9%. Sequencing was carried out using peripheral blood. Receptor source: a human donor in a cohort sampled during active COVID-19.

This chain links TRBV12-3 or TRBV12-4 with TRBJ1-3; D is ambiguous. V lost 6 bases and J 0 bases, leaving 6 bases between the germline ends. This CDR3 is built from 13 residues. DNA for the CDR3: TGTGCCAGCAGACAGAGCTCTGGAAACACCATATATTTT. It specifies CASRQSSGNTIYF.

The V and J genes are TRBV6-1 and TRBJ1-1; D gene unclear. CDR3 size: 17 residues. With 0 bases removed from V and 1 base from J, the gap between germline ends came to 15 bases. The germline CDR1 and CDR2 sequences are MNHNS and SASEGT. CDR3 DNA: TGTGCCAGCAGTGAAGCAACCCGGCGGCCAAGGAACACTGAAGCTTTCTTT. It encodes CASSEATRRPRNTEAFF.

This chain uses TRBV7-3 with TRBJ2-3, with a possible D match to TRBD2 (5 bases). V dropped 2 bases and J dropped 6 bases, with 12 bases sitting between them. This CDR3 has 14 residues. Germline assignment: CDR1 SGHTA and CDR2 FQGTGA. DNA for the CDR3: TGTGCCAGCAGCTTATCCCTCGGGGTGGATACGCAGTATTTT. It is translated as CASSLSLGVDTQYF. Together with reference TRBV7-3 and TRBJ2-3, the CDR3 gives the full variable domain: GAGVSQTPSNKVTEKGKYVELRCDPISGHTALYWYRQSLGQGPEFLIYFQGTGAADDSGLPNDRFFAVRPEGSVSTLKIQRTERGDSAVYLCASSLSLGVDTQYFGPGTRLTVL.

Of note for this clone: The junction shows a germline mismatch at one end, possibly a read error. This chain links TRBV27 with TRBJ2-6; TRBD1 is a possible D gene (5 bases). Germline CDR1 and CDR2: MNHEY and SMNVEV (reference sequence). The CDR3 is 16 amino acids. This chain's CDR3 is CASSLSRGSGANVLTF. CDR3 coding DNA: TGTGCCAGCAGTCTATCAAGGGGTTCTGGGGCCAACGTCCTGACTTTC.

DNA of the CDR3: TGTGCCAGTAACCCCGGGACAGGGGGGACGAACACCGGGGAGCTGTTTTTT. Residues: CASNPGTGGTNTGELFF. The V and J genes are TRBV19 and TRBJ2-2; 11 positions match TRBD1. This CDR3 comprises 17 residues. Germline V gene sequence: CDR1 LNHDA, CDR2 SQIVND (reference sequence). With V trimmed by 7 bases and J by 0 bases, 7 bases remained unmatched.

The rearrangement uses TRBV6-5 and TRBJ2-3; 9 positions agree with TRBD2. From germline, CDR1 is MNHEY and CDR2 SVGAGI. V was clipped by 6 bases and J by 5 bases; unmatched bases: 12. CDR3 length: 16 residues. In DNA, the CDR3 is TGTGCCAGCAGATACGGACTAGCGTTGGTAGTAGATACGCAGTATTTT. It is translated as CASRYGLALVVDTQYF.

This clone has more than one count but fewer than ten. V and J are TRBV5-1 and TRBJ2-7, with D hard to call. The CDR3 runs to 14 residues. With 7 bases removed from V and 0 bases from J, the gap between germline ends came to 14 bases. Germline CDR1 is SGHRS and CDR2 is YFSETQ. In DNA form, the CDR3 reads TGCGCCAGCGGGTCTGGAGAGAGCTCCTACGAGCAGTACTTC. Translation gives CASGSGESSYEQYF.

CDR3 region: CASSLDRGGQPQHF. The CDR3 DNA is TGTGCCAGCAGCCTCGACAGGGGCGGTCAGCCCCAGCATTTT. The chain uses TRBV7-9 and TRBJ1-5; 8 bases match TRBD1. V shed 5 bases, J shed 6 bases, and the junction held 6 bases outside the gene matches. CDR1 and CDR2 (germline): SEHNR, FQNEAQ (reference sequence). The CDR3 has 14 amino acids.

This chain links TRBV24-1 with TRBJ2-3, with 12 bases fitting TRBD2. Trimming took 4 bases from V and 6 from J; bases not matched to a gene: 4. The CDR3 has 15 residues. The germline V gene encodes CDR1 KGHDR and CDR2 SFDVKD. CDR3 residues: CATSEPTSGGDTQYF. DNA for the CDR3: TGTGCCACCAGTGAACCTACTAGCGGGGGGGATACGCAGTATTTT.

The chain is built from TRBV4-1 and TRBJ2-7; D is perhaps TRBD2 (7 bases). Trimming removed 4 bases at V and 3 bases at J, with 19 bases between. In germline, CDR1 is MGHRA, CDR2 YSYEKL. The CDR3 extends over 16 amino acids. The CDR3 DNA follows: TGCGCCAGCAGCCGACGACGGGGGGCCGAAAACTACGAGCAGTACTTC. It encodes CASSRRRGAENYEQYF.

This chain joins TRBV7-9 and TRBJ1-1; TRBD1 agrees at 8 bases. CDR3 length: 16 amino acids. In germline, CDR1 is SEHNR, CDR2 FQNEAQ (reference sequence). Trimming removed 1 base from V and 1 base from J; junction bases left unmatched: 5. The chain's CDR3 is CASSLGAGGSNTEAFF. CDR3 bases: TGTGCCAGCAGCTTAGGGGCAGGGGGCTCGAACACTGAAGCTTTCTTT.

The V call is TRBV7-8, the J call TRBJ1-5, with D possibly TRBD1 on 5 matching bases. The CDR3 has 18 amino acids. Trimming left V 4 bases short and J 7 bases short, with 26 bases between. Germline V gives CDR1 SGHVS, CDR2 FQNEAQ. This CDR3 is CASSSHPGALQVAQPQHF. CDR3 bases: TGTGCCAGCAGCTCCCACCCTGGGGCCCTTCAGGTGGCCCAGCCCCAGCATTTT.

The chain recombines TRBV7-9 with TRBJ1-6; TRBD1 is a possible D gene (5 bases). Trimming took off 5 bases at V and 4 bases at J, with 9 bases between the two ends. The CDR3 spans 14 residues. Germline CDR1 SEHNR, CDR2 FQNEAQ (reference sequence). The CDR3 coding sequence is TGTGCCAGCAGCCTCACAGGTTATAATTCACCCCTCCACTTT. It encodes CASSLTGYNSPLHF. Together with reference TRBV7-9 and TRBJ1-6, the CDR3 gives the full variable domain: DTGVSQNPRHKITKRGQNVTFRCDPISEHNRLYWYRQTLGQGPEFLTYFQNEAQLEKSRLLSDRFSAERPKGSFSTLEIQRTEQGDSAMYLCASSLTGYNSPLHFGNGTRLTVT.

The chain links TRBV4-1 to TRBJ2-3; TRBD2 agrees at 10 bases. The CDR3 spans 17 residues. Trimming removed 4 bases from V and 1 base from J; junction bases left unmatched: 8. Germline V CDR1 and CDR2: MGHRA, YSYEKL. For the CDR3, the DNA is TGCGCCAGCAGCCGCACAACCCTAGCGGGGGGCACAGATACGCAGTATTTT. It codes for CASSRTTLAGGTDTQYF.